A single sample is the source of the 9 T cell receptor beta chains below, sequenced in a study of blood T cell repertoires in COVID-19. Sequencing used immunoSEQ multiplex PCR; TCRdb keeps in-frame clones, though not all of them. The table shows roughly 70,000 clones, with more than 70% occurring only once. What was sequenced was peripheral blood. Receptor source: a man aged 65-85 years with active or convalescent COVID-19.

V gene TRBV15 combines with J gene TRBJ1-1, with 10 bases matching TRBD1. Trimming at V came to 5 bases and at J to 0 bases, leaving 3 bases not matched to a gene. From germline, CDR1 is LNHNV and CDR2 YYDKDF (reference sequence). CDR3 length equals 15 residues. As DNA, the CDR3 is TGTGCCACCAGCCTAGACAGGGGGCTGAACACTGAAGCTTTCTTT. Translated: CATSLDRGLNTEAFF.

V is TRBV9 and J is TRBJ2-1, with TRBD2 as a possible D gene (5 bases). Per germline, CDR1 SGDLS and CDR2 YYNGEE. The CDR3 consists of 15 residues. V was pared by 0 bases and J by 6 bases, with 13 bases between. The CDR3 DNA reads TGTGCCAGCAGCGTAGCCCTCTCACGGGGCAATGAGCAGTTCTTC. This codes for CASSVALSRGNEQFF.

This clone was found a few times. The chain joins TRBV10-1 to TRBJ1-1; D is uncertain. V dropped 0 bases and J dropped 4 bases, with 9 bases sitting between them. This CDR3 comprises 14 residues. Germline CDR1 reads WNHNN; CDR2 reads SYGVQD (reference sequence). Here the CDR3 DNA reads TGCGCCAGCAGTGAGTCAGCGGGCGGCACTGAAGCTTTCTTT. Amino acid sequence: CASSESAGGTEAFF.

The chain uses TRBV4-1 and TRBJ1-3, with D possibly TRBD1 on 5 matching bases. Per germline, CDR1 MGHRA and CDR2 YSYEKL. The ends were cut back, 1 base at V and 2 bases at J, with 18 bases in the middle. The CDR3 is 18 amino acids. Here the CDR3 DNA reads TGCGCCAGCAGCCAAGCCGTGACAGAGCTCGCTGCTGGAAACACCATATATTTT. Translated: CASSQAVTELAAGNTIYF.

V and J are TRBV12-3 or TRBV12-4 and TRBJ1-1, with 8 positions matching TRBD1. CDR3 length equals 13 residues. Losses at the gene ends were 6 bases for V and 6 bases for J; bases not matched to a gene: 6. CDR3 DNA: TGTGCCAGCAGCCTAAAGACAGGGGCTGAAGCTTTCTTT. It encodes CASSLKTGAEAFF.

The J gene is TRBJ1-1, the V gene TRBV28; the match to TRBD1 covers 7 bases. Germline V gene lookup returns CDR1 MDHEN and CDR2 SYDVKM. V lost 3 bases, J lost 0 bases, and 4 bases stayed unmatched. This CDR3 comprises 15 residues. CDR3 DNA sequence: TGTGCCAGCAGTTTCGTCACAGGGGTGAACACTGAAGCTTTCTTT. Residues: CASSFVTGVNTEAFF.

The J gene is TRBJ2-3, the V gene TRBV6-5; 11 bases are shared with TRBD2. The CDR3 contains 14 residues. V dropped 6 bases and J dropped 5; count of bases not matched to a gene: 4. Germline V lookup: CDR1 MNHEY, CDR2 SVGAGI. The CDR3 sequence: CASSLTSGRDTQYF. The CDR3, as DNA: TGTGCCAGCAGCCTTACTAGCGGGAGAGATACGCAGTATTTT.

CDR3 nucleotide sequence: TGTGCCAGCAGAGCCGCCGCCCAGGCAGATACGCAGTATTTT. It encodes CASRAAAQADTQYF. V gene TRBV6-5 combines with J gene TRBJ2-3; D is unclear. The length of the CDR3 is 14 residues. Germline CDR1 is MNHEY and CDR2 is SVGAGI. V dropped 6 bases and J dropped 4 bases, with 14 bases sitting between them.

This clone has just one count. The rearrangement uses TRBV5-1 and TRBJ2-2, with D possibly TRBD1 on 6 matching bases. Deletions cut 0 bases from V and 2 bases from J, with 8 bases between. This CDR3 contains 15 residues. CDR1 is SGHRS and CDR2 is YFSETQ in the germline V gene. CDR3 protein: CASSLVGANTGELFF. In DNA, the CDR3 is TGCGCCAGCAGCTTGGTGGGGGCCAACACCGGGGAGCTGTTTTTT.